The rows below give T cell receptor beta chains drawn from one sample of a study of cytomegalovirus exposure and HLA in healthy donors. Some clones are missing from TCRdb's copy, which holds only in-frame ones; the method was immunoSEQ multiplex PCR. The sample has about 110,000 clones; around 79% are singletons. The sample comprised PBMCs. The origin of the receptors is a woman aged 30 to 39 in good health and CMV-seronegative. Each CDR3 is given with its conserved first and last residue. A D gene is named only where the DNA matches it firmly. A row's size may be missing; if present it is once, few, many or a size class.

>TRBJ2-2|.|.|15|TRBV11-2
TGTGCCAGCAGCCGCGGATCCCCCAACACCGGGGAGCTGTTTTTT
CASSRGSPNTGELFF
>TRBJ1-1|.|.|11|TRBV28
TGTGCCAGCAGGACAGGTGTCGGGGCTTTCTTT
CASRTGVGAFF
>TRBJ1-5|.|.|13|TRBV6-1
TGTGCCAGCAGTACGGCGGGGAATCAGCCCCAGCATTTT
CASSTAGNQPQHF
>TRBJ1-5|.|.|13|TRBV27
TGTGCCAGCAGTTTTCGGAGCAATCAGCCCCAGCATTTT
CASSFRSNQPQHF
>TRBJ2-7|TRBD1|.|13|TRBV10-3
TGTGCCATCAGTACGGGACAGACTTACGAGCAGTACTTC
CAISTGQTYEQYF
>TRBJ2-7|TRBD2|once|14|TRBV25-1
TGTGCCAGCAGTGGACCAAGCGGGGGGTACGAGCAGTACTTC
CASSGPSGGYEQYF
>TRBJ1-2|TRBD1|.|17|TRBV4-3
TGCGCCAGCAGCCCCGCTCCGGGACAGGGGGAACACTATGGCTACACCTTC
CASSPAPGQGEHYGYTF
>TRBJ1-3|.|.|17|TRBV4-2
TGTGCCAGCAGCCAAGACCTAATCGGCAGACTCGGAAACACCATATATTTT
CASSQDLIGRLGNTIYF
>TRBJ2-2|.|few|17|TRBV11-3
TGTGCCAGCAGCAGAGAGGGCGGGGGCGCGAACACCGGGGAGCTGTTTTTT
CASSREGGGANTGELFF
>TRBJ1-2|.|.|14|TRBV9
TGTGCCAGCAGCGTAGGCTCGGCTAACTATGGCTACACCTTC
CASSVGSANYGYTF
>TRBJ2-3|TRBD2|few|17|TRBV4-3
TGCGCCAGCAGCCAAGACGGTGCGGGGGGGCCCGAAGATACGCAGTATTTT
CASSQDGAGGPEDTQYF
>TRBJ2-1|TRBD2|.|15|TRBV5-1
TGCGCCAGCAGCCTAAGGACTAGCGGGGGCAATGAGCAGTTCTTC
CASSLRTSGGNEQFF
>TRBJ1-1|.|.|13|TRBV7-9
TGTGCCAGCAGCACCCGCCTAGAAGTGGGAGCTTTCTTT
CASSTRLEVGAFF
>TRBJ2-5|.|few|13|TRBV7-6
TGTGCCAGCAGCTTAGCTCGAGGGGAGACCCAGTACTTC
CASSLARGETQYF
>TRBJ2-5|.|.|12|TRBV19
TGTGCCAGTAGTATTAGGGGATCGGCCCAGTACTTC
CASSIRGSAQYF
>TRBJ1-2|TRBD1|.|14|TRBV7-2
TGTGCCAGCAGCGTGGGACAGACCTCCGGGGGCTACACCTTC
CASSVGQTSGGYTF
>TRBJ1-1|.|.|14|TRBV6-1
TGTGCCAGCAGTGAAGTAGGTAGGGGCACTGAAGCTTTCTTT
CASSEVGRGTEAFF
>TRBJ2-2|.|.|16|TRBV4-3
TGCGCCAGCAGCCTGAACCGGGGTTCGAACACCGGGGAGCTGTTTTTT
CASSLNRGSNTGELFF
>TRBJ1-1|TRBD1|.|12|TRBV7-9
TGTGCCAGCAGCCCGGACAGGACTGAAGCTTTCTTT
CASSPDRTEAFF
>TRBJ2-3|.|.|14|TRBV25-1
TGTGCCAGCAGTGAGGAGGGCCGGACAGATACGCAGTATTTT
CASSEEGRTDTQYF
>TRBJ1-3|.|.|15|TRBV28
TGTGCCAGCAGTGAACAGGGCAACACTGGAAACACCATATATTTT
CASSEQGNTGNTIYF
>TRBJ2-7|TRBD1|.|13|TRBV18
TGTGCCAGCTCAGGACAGGGAAACTACGAGCAGTACTTC
CASSGQGNYEQYF
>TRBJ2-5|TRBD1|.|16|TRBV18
TGTGCCAGCTCACCGGTGTGGACAGGGGCGTCCGAGACCCAGTACTTC
CASSPVWTGASETQYF